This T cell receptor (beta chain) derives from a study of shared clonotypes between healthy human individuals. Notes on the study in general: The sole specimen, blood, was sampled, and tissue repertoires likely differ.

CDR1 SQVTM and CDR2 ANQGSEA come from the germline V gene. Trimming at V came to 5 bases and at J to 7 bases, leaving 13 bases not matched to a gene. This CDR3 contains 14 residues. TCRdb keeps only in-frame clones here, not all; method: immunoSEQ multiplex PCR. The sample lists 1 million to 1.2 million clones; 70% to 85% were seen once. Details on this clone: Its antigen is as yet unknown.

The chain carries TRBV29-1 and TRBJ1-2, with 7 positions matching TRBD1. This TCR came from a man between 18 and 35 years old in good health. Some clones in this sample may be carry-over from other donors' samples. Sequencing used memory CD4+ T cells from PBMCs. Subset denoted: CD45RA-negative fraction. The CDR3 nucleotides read TGCAGCGTTAGGGTCGACAGGGTAAAAGGTGGCTACACCTTC. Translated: CSVRVDRVKGGYTF.